Shown below are 18 T cell receptor beta chains from a single sample sequenced in a study of T cells in Graves' hyperthyroidism and ophthalmopathy. Using RNA transcripts as the source, TCR beta CDR3 regions were amplified. The study used the HTBI primer set for a first-round RT-PCR of the TCR CDR3. TCRdb reprocessed the multiplex PCR reads with MiXCR, giving one entry per CDR3 protein. The sample includes some 570,000 distinct CDR3 sequences, around 14% of them seen just once. Sequenced sample: blood. These TCRs come from a woman younger than 35 with Graves' ophthalmopathy.

The table lists this clonotype with many counts. This chain joins TRBV15 and TRBJ2-1; the match to TRBD2 covers 8 bases. The CDR3 has 13 amino acids. Germline-derived CDR1 and CDR2 are LNHNV and YYDKDF (reference sequence). J gave up 8 bases and V 8 bases, and 8 bases lay outside the gene matches. The DNA for the CDR3 is TGTGCCACCGCGGGGACTAGACAATATGAGCAGTTCTTC. This encodes CATAGTRQYEQFF.

This clonotype was recorded at least ten times. The rearrangement links TRBV5-1 to TRBJ1-2; no firm D call. Germline V gives CDR1 SGHRS, CDR2 YFSETQ. With 4 bases removed from V and 1 base from J, the gap between germline ends came to 14 bases. The CDR3 length is 15 residues. In nucleotides, the CDR3 is TGCGCCAGCAGCCCCGACGGATCCTATAACTATGGCTACACCTTC. This sequence encodes CASSPDGSYNYGYTF. Combining the CDR3 with reference TRBV5-1 and TRBJ1-2 gives the whole variable domain KAGVTQTPRYLIKTRGQQVTLSCSPISGHRSVSWYQQTPGQGLQFLFEYFSETQRNKGNFPGRFSGRQFSNSRSEMNVSTLELGDSALYLCASSPDGSYNYGYTFGSGTRLTVV.

The chain uses TRBV6-2 or TRBV6-3 and TRBJ1-2; D perhaps matches TRBD1 (6 bases). CDR3 length: 14 residues. V was clipped by 5 bases and J by 4 bases, with 14 bases between them. The V gene's germline CDR1 is MNHEY and CDR2 SVGEGT. The CDR3 loop is CASSPSDRSYGYTF. The CDR3 nucleotides read TGTGCCAGCAGTCCTTCCGACAGGAGCTATGGCTACACCTTC.

This clonotype occurred a few times. The V call is TRBV10-3, the J call TRBJ2-3; 12 nucleotides line up with TRBD1. V was pared by 4 bases and J by 6 bases, with 11 bases of the junction left unmatched. The CDR3 is made up of 17 amino acids. Germline CDR1 and CDR2: ENHRY and SYGVKD. DNA for the CDR3: TGTGCCATCAGTGCCTCCTTGGGACAGGGGGCAGGTGATACGCAGTATTTT. This translates into CAISASLGQGAGDTQYF.

The CDR3 loop is CASSYSIGVGNTIYF. The CDR3 nucleotides read TGTGCCAGCAGTTACTCGATAGGGGTCGGAAACACCATATATTTT. The genes are TRBV6-5 and TRBJ1-3; the D gene is possibly TRBD1 (5 bases). The V end lost 0 bases, the J end lost 4 bases, and 10 bases lay between the germline ends. CDR1 and CDR2 from the germline V gene are MNHEY and SVGAGI. The CDR3 is 15 amino acids.

The sample holds many counts of this clonotype. V usage is TRBV12-3 or TRBV12-4 and J usage is TRBJ1-2, with D uncertain. The CDR3 covers 15 residues. V was trimmed by 3 bases and J by 4 bases, leaving 15 bases between them. CDR3 sequence (DNA): TGTGCCAGCAGTTTCAGTGGCCGTGGCTTCTATGGCTACACCTTC. This codes for CASSFSGRGFYGYTF.

This clonotype was seen a handful of times. One end of the junction is discordant with germline, which a read error may explain. The chain combines TRBV6-2 or TRBV6-3 with TRBJ2-3, with 16 bases matching TRBD2. Germline CDR1 and CDR2: MNHEY and SVGEGT. This CDR3 contains 18 residues. The CDR3 sequence: CVSSVPGLAGGPADTQYF. As DNA, the CDR3 is TGTGTCAGCAGCGTCCCGGGACTAGCGGGAGGGCCTGCAGATACGCAGTATTTT.

The chain links TRBV19 to TRBJ1-6; a possible D gene is TRBD1 (6 bases). V lost 5 bases to trimming and J lost 9 bases, with 17 bases between them. Germline CDR1 and CDR2: LNHDA and SQIVND (reference sequence). This CDR3 is 15 amino acids long. In nucleotides, the CDR3 is TGTGCCAGTAGTCCGTCGTTGGGGGGCGGTTCACCCCTCCACTTT. This sequence encodes CASSPSLGGGSPLHF.

This clonotype was detected a few times. The gene calls are TRBV6-5 and TRBJ2-1; TRBD2 aligns across 9 bases. Looked up from germline, CDR1 is MNHEY and CDR2 is SVGAGI. The trim removed 1 base at V and 4 bases at J, leaving 5 bases unmatched. CDR3 length: 16 residues. The CDR3 DNA reads TGTGCCAGCAGTTACTTCCCTAGCGGGACTTACAATGAGCAGTTCTTC. This translates into CASSYFPSGTYNEQFF.

The chain is built from TRBV6-2 or TRBV6-3 and TRBJ1-1; the D gene is possibly TRBD1 (6 bases). Trimming removed 2 bases at V and 5 bases at J, with 21 bases between. The length of the CDR3 is 17 residues. Germline V CDR1 and CDR2: MNHEY, SVGEGT. CDR3 sequence: CASSYPSPRGRGTEAFF. The CDR3 coding sequence is TGTGCCAGCAGTTACCCCTCCCCTCGGGGGCGAGGGACTGAAGCTTTCTTT.

This clonotype was recorded once. A much larger clone differs from this one at a single base, so this may be a read error. Here the CDR3 omits its conserved ending phenylalanine or tryptophan, so a read error is the likely source. V and J are TRBV11-2 and TRBJ1-1, with TRBD1 identical over 9 bases. The CDR3 is made up of 17 amino acids. V dropped 2 bases and J dropped 1; count of bases not matched to a gene: 8. CDR1 SGHAT and CDR2 FQNNGV come from the germline V gene. The CDR3 coding sequence is TGTGCCAGCAGCTTAAAGGACAGGGGCCTCAAGAACACTGAAGCTTTCCTT. Its translation is CASSLKDRGLKNTEAFL.

The CDR3 loop is CASRNRGQETQYF. The CDR3 coding sequence is TGTGCCAGCAGAAACAGGGGCCAAGAGACCCAGTACTTC. The rearrangement uses TRBV3-1 and TRBJ2-5; the match to TRBD1 covers 7 bases. Germline values: CDR1 LGHDT, CDR2 YNNKEL (reference sequence). The trim removed 6 bases at V and 1 base at J, leaving 2 bases unmatched. The CDR3 is 13 residues long.

This clonotype has a count of ten or more. V is TRBV29-1 and J is TRBJ2-7; tentative D call: TRBD1 (6 bases). Looked up from germline, CDR1 is SQVTM and CDR2 is ANQGSEA. This CDR3 comprises 15 residues. V lost 0 bases, J lost 3 bases, and 15 bases lay in between. DNA of the CDR3: TGCAGCGTTGAAGATCAAACAGGGCAGGTCTACGAGCAGTACTTC. As protein: CSVEDQTGQVYEQYF.

This clonotype was seen many times. This chain links TRBV11-3 with TRBJ2-7; TRBD2 matches 12 bases. Germline CDR1 SGHNT, CDR2 YENEEA. V was pared by 5 bases and J by 7 bases, with 6 bases of the junction left unmatched. The CDR3 contains 14 residues. As DNA, the CDR3 is TGTGCCAGCAGCCCGACTAGCGGGAGAAAAGAGCAGTACTTC. Amino acids: CASSPTSGRKEQYF.

The chain employs TRBV12-5 and TRBJ2-3; 9 bases map to TRBD1. The germline V gene has CDR1 LGHNT and CDR2 FRNRAP. The CDR3 contains 19 residues. V lost 2 bases to trimming and J lost 4 bases; unmatched junction nucleotides: 16. The CDR3: CASGLTSGAGTGIPDTQYF. DNA for the CDR3: TGTGCTAGTGGTTTGACGTCGGGGGCCGGGACAGGGATTCCAGATACGCAGTATTTT.

This chain joins TRBV6-1 and TRBJ1-1; D perhaps matches TRBD1 (5 bases). The CDR3 length is 13 residues. Germline V gene lookup returns CDR1 MNHNS and CDR2 SASEGT. V gave up 6 bases and J gave up 5 bases, with 13 bases separating them. DNA for the CDR3: TGTGCCAGCAGCAGGGAGGTGCGGACTGAAGCTTTCTTT. It encodes CASSREVRTEAFF.

The rearrangement uses TRBV6-2 or TRBV6-3 and TRBJ1-5; tentative D call: TRBD1 (6 bases). This CDR3 comprises 15 residues. V was trimmed by 2 bases and J by 9 bases, leaving 17 bases between them. Germline V gene sequence: CDR1 MNHEY, CDR2 SVGEGT. The chain's CDR3 is CASSYRLGAGWPQHF. The CDR3, as DNA: TGTGCCAGCAGTTACAGGTTGGGGGCCGGCTGGCCCCAGCATTTT.

The V gene is TRBV20-1, the J gene TRBJ1-1; D gene uncertain. Looked up from germline, CDR1 is DFQATT and CDR2 is SNEGSKA (reference sequence). The CDR3 spans 14 residues. V was shortened by 3 bases and J by 1 base, with 12 bases between the two germline ends. CDR3 sequence: CSARSTGWNTEAFF. Written as DNA, the CDR3 is TGCAGTGCTAGGAGCACGGGATGGAACACTGAAGCTTTCTTT.